The TCR beta chain described here comes from a study of CD8 T cells in Susac syndrome. Study conclusions and caveats: The study recognized that its TCR sequencing and HLA analysis covered a relatively small number of individuals.

Comments on this clonotype: The antigen is undetermined.

Peripheral blood CD8+ and CD4+ T cells were profiled by TCR beta sequencing. Negative isolation yielded CD8+ and CD4+ T cells; FACS enriched TEMRA cells. The V gene's germline CDR1 is SEHNR and CDR2 FQNEAQ (reference sequence). Trimming cost V 7 bases and J 2 bases, with 6 bases left between them. The CDR3 consists of 12 residues. The RNA, roughly 0.5 to 1 ug, was put through reverse transcription using random hexamers. Across 54 Vbeta and 13 Jbeta, immunoSEQ multiplex PCR amplified TCR beta CDR3. TCRdb analysed the immunoSEQ multiplex PCR reads with MiXCR anew, one entry per CDR3 protein. The sample carries around 180,000 distinct CDR3 sequences, roughly 96% recorded once.

The clonotype comes from a human donor with multiple sclerosis. J is TRBJ2-1 and V is TRBV7-9; D is ambiguous. Sequencing used CD8+ T cells from PBMCs. CDR3 nucleotide sequence: TGTGCCAGCACCCCCGCCTACAATGAGCAGTTCTTC. Translation: CASTPAYNEQFF.